One sample yielded the 4 T cell receptor beta chains listed below, sequenced in a study of T cells in Graves' hyperthyroidism and ophthalmopathy. Regions amplified from RNA transcripts were the TCR beta CDR3 regions. The TCR CDR3 was amplified in a first-round RT-PCR using the HTBI primer set. TCRdb re-derived calls from the multiplex PCR reads in MiXCR, one entry per CDR3 protein. Here the sample spans more than 350,000 distinct CDR3 sequences, just under 15% being singletons. The sequenced sample was blood. The receptors originated from a woman in her thirties with Graves' hyperthyroidism.

The table lists this clonotype with many counts. J is TRBJ2-7 and V is TRBV9, with TRBD1 identical over 11 bases. Germline-derived CDR1 and CDR2 are SGDLS and YYNGEE. CDR3 size: 16 residues. Losses at the gene ends were 4 bases for V and 3 bases for J; bases not matched to a gene: 9. The CDR3 DNA follows: TGTGCCAGCAGCTCCCTCCCGGGACAGGGGGTCTACGAGCAGTACTTC. This encodes CASSSLPGQGVYEQYF.

The CDR3 sequence is CASSQGGQAMNTGELFF. The CDR3 bases are TGCGCCAGCAGCCAAGGGGGGCAGGCGATGAACACCGGGGAGCTGTTTTTT. V is TRBV4-1 and J is TRBJ2-2, with TRBD1 as a possible D gene (6 bases). V was pared by 1 base and J by 1 base, with 13 bases between. The CDR3 is 17 residues long. Germline V gene lookup returns CDR1 MGHRA and CDR2 YSYEKL.

This clonotype has ten or more counts. A read error may produce the germline difference seen at one junction end. This chain uses TRBV6-1 with TRBJ1-1; D is undetermined. This CDR3 is 11 amino acids long. The V gene's germline CDR1 is MNHNS and CDR2 SASEGT. Written as DNA, the CDR3 is TGTGCCAGCAGCGAAGGAAGCGGTGCTTTCTTT. It is translated as CASSEGSGAFF.

This clonotype was recorded at least ten times. The gene calls are TRBV20-1 and TRBJ2-7; 10 bases align to TRBD1. V lost 3 bases and J lost 5; bases outside the gene matches: 7. There are 14 residues in the CDR3. The germline gives CDR1 DFQATT, CDR2 SNEGSKA (reference sequence). The CDR3: CSARAGTGANEQYF. The CDR3 nucleotides are TGCAGTGCTAGGGCCGGGACAGGGGCTAACGAGCAGTACTTC.